A selection of T cell receptor beta chains follows, all from one sample in a study of PD-L1 blockade in urothelial cancer. Clones were read by immunoSEQ multiplex PCR, and TCRdb kept only the in-frame ones, dropping some. The table lists 56,000 or so clones, just over 85% of them singletons, with 2.5% to 3.5% in the top ten. Sample: PBMCs, taken around atezolizumab (anti-PD-L1) treatment. The receptors were gathered from a man between 50 and 59 years old with urothelial cancer. CDR3s include the opening cysteine and the closing phenylalanine or tryptophan. D genes are given only for firm matches. Clone size appears in some rows only: once, few, many, or a class for an expanded clone.

v_call	cdr3_length	clone_size	d_call	j_call	cdr3_aa	cdr3_nt
TRBV6-1	15	-	-	TRBJ1-5	CASRIDSLTNQPQHF	TGTGCCAGCAGAATAGACAGTCTTACCAATCAGCCCCAGCATTTT
TRBV13	15	-	TRBD1	TRBJ2-7	CASSLTGGVNYEQYF	TGTGCCAGCAGCTTGACAGGGGGCGTAAACTACGAGCAGTACTTC
TRBV13	15	-	TRBD1	TRBJ1-4	CASSWGQGAREKLFF	TGTGCCAGCAGCTGGGGACAGGGGGCGCGGGAAAAACTGTTTTTT
TRBV6-5	13	-	-	TRBJ2-7	CASSTRDNYEQYF	TGTGCCAGCAGCACCCGGGACAACTACGAGCAGTACTTC
TRBV21-1	18	-	-	TRBJ2-1	CASSSQPRGPGFFDEQFF	TGTGCCAGCAGCTCCCAACCCAGGGGGCCGGGATTTTTCGATGAGCAGTTCTTC
TRBV5-1	15	-	TRBD2	TRBJ2-7	CASSVLAGEQYEQYF	TGCGCCAGCAGCGTACTAGCGGGAGAGCAATACGAGCAGTACTTC
TRBV4-1	14	-	TRBD2	TRBJ2-7	CASSSPGGIYEQYF	TGCGCCAGCAGCTCCCCGGGGGGAATCTACGAGCAGTACTTC
TRBV28	15	-	-	TRBJ2-7	CASSPLERSSYEQYF	TGTGCCAGCAGTCCTCTGGAGCGGAGCTCCTACGAGCAGTACTTC
TRBV6-5	14	-	TRBD1	TRBJ1-3	CASSRTGVGNTIYF	TGTGCCAGCAGTAGGACAGGGGTCGGAAACACCATATATTTT
TRBV5-1	16	-	TRBD2	TRBJ2-3	CASSFRLAGYTDTQYF	TGCGCCAGCAGTTTTCGACTAGCGGGTTACACAGATACGCAGTATTTT
TRBV15	13	-	-	TRBJ1-2	CATSGQANYGYTF	TGTGCCACCAGTGGGCAAGCTAACTATGGCTACACCTTC
TRBV6-5	12	-	-	TRBJ1-1	CASRGVDTEAFF	TGTGCCAGCAGAGGAGTGGACACTGAAGCTTTCTTT
TRBV7-9	15	-	TRBD2	TRBJ2-5	CASSGLAGGQETQYF	TGTGCCAGCAGCGGACTAGCGGGAGGGCAGGAGACCCAGTACTTC
TRBV9	15	-	-	TRBJ1-4	CASSVAATTNEKLFF	TGTGCCAGCAGCGTAGCAGCGACAACTAATGAAAAACTGTTTTTT
TRBV30	15	-	TRBD2	TRBJ2-1	CAWSVRSGDYNEQFF	TGTGCCTGGAGTGTAAGGAGCGGGGATTACAATGAGCAGTTCTTC
TRBV7-8	15	-	-	TRBJ2-5	CASSFTGLRRETQYF	TGTGCCAGCAGCTTTACAGGGCTCCGTCGGGAGACCCAGTACTTC
TRBV28	13	-	-	TRBJ2-7	CASSPGQYYEQYF	TGTGCCAGCAGCCCCGGACAGTACTACGAGCAGTACTTC
TRBV11-1	15	-	TRBD2	TRBJ2-7	CASSLVASGSYEQYF	TGTGCCAGCAGCTTAGTGGCTAGCGGGAGCTACGAGCAGTACTTC
TRBV25-1	14	once	-	TRBJ2-7	CASSVGRATYEQYF	TGTGCCAGCAGTGTTGGCAGGGCCACCTACGAGCAGTACTTC
TRBV28	15	-	TRBD1	TRBJ2-2	CASRLPGQGFGELFF	TGTGCCAGCAGACTCCCGGGACAGGGATTCGGGGAGCTGTTTTTT
TRBV30	12	-	-	TRBJ1-2	CAWERGNYGYTF	TGTGCCTGGGAGCGGGGGAACTATGGCTACACCTTC
TRBV9	15	once	TRBD2	TRBJ2-7	CASSVEASGSSEQYF	TGTGCCAGCAGCGTAGAGGCTAGCGGGAGCTCCGAGCAGTACTTC
TRBV7-8	14	few	-	TRBJ2-5	CASSLVGGQETQYF	TGTGCCAGCAGCTTAGTCGGCGGCCAAGAGACCCAGTACTTC
TRBV29-1	13	-	-	TRBJ1-2	CSVDAGSYYGYTF	TGCAGCGTGGACGCGGGGTCGTACTATGGCTACACCTTC
TRBV30	14	-	TRBD1	TRBJ2-2	CAWKGQGYTGELFF	TGTGCCTGGAAGGGACAGGGCTACACCGGGGAGCTGTTTTTT
TRBV5-6	14	-	-	TRBJ2-5	CASSLRQGQETQYF	TGTGCCAGCAGCTTGAGGCAGGGGCAAGAGACCCAGTACTTC
TRBV5-4	14	-	TRBD1	TRBJ2-5	CASSFGTAKETQYF	TGTGCCAGCAGCTTTGGGACAGCGAAAGAGACCCAGTACTTC
TRBV14	16	-	TRBD1	TRBJ2-1	CASSQEGQGEYNEQFF	TGTGCCAGCAGCCAGGAAGGACAGGGAGAATACAATGAGCAGTTCTTC
TRBV25-1	17	once	-	TRBJ2-1	CASSESVDSLSYNEQFF	TGTGCCAGCAGTGAAAGTGTTGACAGTCTCTCGTACAATGAGCAGTTCTTC
TRBV27	13	-	TRBD1	TRBJ1-2	CASSLTGYYGYTF	TGTGCCAGCAGTCTGACAGGGTACTATGGCTACACCTTC
TRBV30	13	-	TRBD1	TRBJ1-5	CAWRGTANQPQHF	TGTGCCTGGAGGGGGACAGCCAATCAGCCCCAGCATTTT
TRBV4-1	16	-	-	TRBJ1-3	CASSQQQESSGNTIYF	TGCGCCAGCAGCCAACAACAGGAAAGCTCTGGAAACACCATATATTTT
TRBV10-3	17	-	TRBD2	TRBJ2-3	CAISESPSGSSTDTQYF	TGTGCCATCAGTGAGTCCCCTAGCGGGAGCAGCACAGATACGCAGTATTTT
TRBV5-6	14	-	-	TRBJ2-1	CASSLGLANNEQFF	TGTGCCAGCAGCTTGGGGCTAGCTAACAATGAGCAGTTCTTC
TRBV5-1	15	-	-	TRBJ1-1	CASSLGSAGHTEAFF	TGCGCCAGCAGCTTGGGTTCCGCAGGGCACACTGAAGCTTTCTTT
TRBV28	14	-	TRBD2	TRBJ2-3	CASSLRRGGDTQYF	TGTGCCAGCAGTTTACGGCGGGGGGGAGATACGCAGTATTTT
TRBV9	14	-	-	TRBJ1-2	CASSPRDSLYGYTF	TGTGCCAGCAGCCCCCGAGACAGCCTCTATGGCTACACCTTC
TRBV9	17	-	-	TRBJ2-1	CASTGKTGRSSYNEQFF	TGTGCCAGCACCGGGAAAACCGGTCGAAGCTCCTACAATGAGCAGTTCTTC
TRBV5-5	15	-	TRBD1	TRBJ2-7	CASSRARDRGFEQYF	TGTGCCAGCAGCCGTGCACGGGACAGGGGATTCGAGCAGTACTTC
TRBV7-9	15	-	TRBD2	TRBJ2-1	CASSSAGGGDYEQFF	TGTGCCAGCAGCTCAGCGGGAGGCGGGGACTATGAGCAGTTCTTC
TRBV7-9	14	-	-	TRBJ2-7	CASSSGGGGYEQYF	TGTGCCAGCAGCTCTGGAGGGGGCGGGTACGAGCAGTACTTC
TRBV10-3	13	-	TRBD1	TRBJ2-7	CAIGQGGPYEQYF	TGTGCCATAGGACAGGGGGGCCCCTACGAGCAGTACTTC
TRBV28	15	-	TRBD1	TRBJ2-4	CASSPMTGGKNIQYF	TGTGCCAGCAGTCCAATGACAGGGGGGAAAAACATTCAGTACTTC
TRBV21-1	15	once	-	TRBJ2-7	CASSARGGARLEQYF	TGTGCCAGCAGCGCCCGCGGGGGGGCGCGTTTGGAGCAGTACTTC
TRBV7-9	14	once	TRBD1	TRBJ2-7	CASSQDRGPYEQYF	TGTGCCAGCAGCCAGGACAGGGGACCCTACGAGCAGTACTTC
TRBV7-8	16	-	TRBD1	TRBJ1-3	CASSLGNRGLGNTIYF	TGTGCCAGCAGCTTAGGGAACAGGGGGCTAGGAAACACCATATATTTT
TRBV6-6	13	few	TRBD1	TRBJ1-2	CASSSGTGHGYTF	TGTGCCAGCAGCAGCGGGACAGGGCATGGCTACACCTTC
TRBV5-1	11	-	-	TRBJ2-7	CASSLHYEQYF	TGCGCCAGCAGCTTGCACTACGAGCAGTACTTC